The clone carrying this T cell receptor beta chain was detected only a few times. Antigen unknown. The sample is drawn from a study of early T cells in non-severe SARS-CoV-2 infection. Unmatched junction bases numbered 10, after V lost 4 bases and J lost 8 bases. The germline gives CDR1 MNHNY, CDR2 SVGAGI (reference sequence). The CDR3 sequence is 15 residues long. The TCR library protocol was used to attach unique molecular identifiers. These identifiers were attached to individual cDNA molecules. MiXCR, applied by TCRdb to the 5' RACE reads, yields one record per CDR3 protein. The table lists fewer than 85,000 distinct CDR3 sequences, 12% of them singletons. Study-wide results and limits: VDJdb matching, biased toward anti-spike CD8 responses, missed private and CD4 specificities.

What was sequenced was whole blood. The TCR comes from an adult who was a healthcare worker with PCR-confirmed SARS-CoV-2 infection or an uninfected control (not recorded which). The J gene is TRBJ1-4, the V gene TRBV6-6; TRBD1 aligns across 7 bases. The CDR3 reads CASSSPTGRGEKLFF. CDR3 DNA sequence: TGTGCCAGCAGTTCCCCGACAGGGCGGGGCGAAAAACTGTTTTTT.